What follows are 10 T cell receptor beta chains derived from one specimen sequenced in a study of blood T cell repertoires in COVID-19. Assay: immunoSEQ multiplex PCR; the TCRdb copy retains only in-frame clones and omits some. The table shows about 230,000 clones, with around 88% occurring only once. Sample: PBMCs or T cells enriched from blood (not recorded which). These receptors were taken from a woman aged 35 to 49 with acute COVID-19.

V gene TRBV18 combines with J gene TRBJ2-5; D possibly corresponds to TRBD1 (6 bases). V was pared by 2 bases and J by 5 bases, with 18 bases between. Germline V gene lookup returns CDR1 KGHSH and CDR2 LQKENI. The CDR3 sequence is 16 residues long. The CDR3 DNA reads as TGTGCCAGCTCACCATTCCGCCCCACAGGGATGGAGACCCAGTACTTC. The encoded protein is CASSPFRPTGMETQYF.

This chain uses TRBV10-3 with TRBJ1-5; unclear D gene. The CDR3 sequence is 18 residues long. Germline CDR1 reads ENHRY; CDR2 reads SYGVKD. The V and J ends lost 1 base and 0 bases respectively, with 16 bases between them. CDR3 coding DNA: TGTGCCATCAGTGAGTGGTCCCACGGTAGTAATAGCAATCAGCCCCAGCATTTT. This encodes CAISEWSHGSNSNQPQHF.

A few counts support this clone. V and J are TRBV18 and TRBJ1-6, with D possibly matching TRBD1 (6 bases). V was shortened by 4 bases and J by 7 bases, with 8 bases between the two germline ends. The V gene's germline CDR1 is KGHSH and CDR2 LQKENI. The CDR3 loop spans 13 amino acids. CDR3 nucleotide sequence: TGTGCCAGCTCACAGGGGGTGAATTCACCCCTCCACTTT. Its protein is CASSQGVNSPLHF.

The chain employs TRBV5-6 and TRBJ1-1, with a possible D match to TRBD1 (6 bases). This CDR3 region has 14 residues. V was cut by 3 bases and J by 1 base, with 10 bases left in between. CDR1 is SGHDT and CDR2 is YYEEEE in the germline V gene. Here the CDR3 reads CASSSQGSNTEAFF. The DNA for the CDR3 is TGTGCCAGCAGCTCACAGGGCTCGAACACTGAAGCTTTCTTT.

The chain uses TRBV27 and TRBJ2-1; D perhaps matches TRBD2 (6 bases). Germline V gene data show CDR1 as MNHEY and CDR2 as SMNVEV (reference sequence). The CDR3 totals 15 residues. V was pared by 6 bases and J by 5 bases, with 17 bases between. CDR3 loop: CASSPPGLFHNEQFF. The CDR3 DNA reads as TGTGCCAGCAGCCCACCGGGACTCTTTCACAATGAGCAGTTCTTC.

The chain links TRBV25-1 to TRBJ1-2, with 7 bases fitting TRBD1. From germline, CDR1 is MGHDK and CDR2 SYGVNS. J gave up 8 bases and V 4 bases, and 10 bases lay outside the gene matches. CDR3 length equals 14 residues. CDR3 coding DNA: TGTGCCAGCAGTGGCCCCTTGACAGGGAACGGCTACACCTTC. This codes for CASSGPLTGNGYTF.

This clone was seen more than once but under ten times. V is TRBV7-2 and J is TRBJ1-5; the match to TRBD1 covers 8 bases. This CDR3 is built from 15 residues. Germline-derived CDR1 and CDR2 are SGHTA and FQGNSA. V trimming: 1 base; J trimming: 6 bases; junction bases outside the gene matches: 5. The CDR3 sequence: CASSLVAGGSQPQHF. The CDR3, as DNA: TGTGCCAGCAGCTTAGTGGCAGGGGGCAGTCAGCCCCAGCATTTT.

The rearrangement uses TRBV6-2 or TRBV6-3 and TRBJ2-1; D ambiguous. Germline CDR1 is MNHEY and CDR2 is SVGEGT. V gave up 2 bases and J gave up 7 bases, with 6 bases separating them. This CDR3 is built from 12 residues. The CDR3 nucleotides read TGTGCCAGCAGTTACGGCAGAAATGAGCAGTTCTTC. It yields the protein CASSYGRNEQFF.

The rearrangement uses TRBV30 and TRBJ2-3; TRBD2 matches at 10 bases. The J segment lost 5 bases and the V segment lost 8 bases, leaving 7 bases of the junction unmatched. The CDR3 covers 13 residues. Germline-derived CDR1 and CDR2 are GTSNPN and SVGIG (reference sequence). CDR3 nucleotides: TGTGCCGGAACTAGCGGGAACCAAGATACGCAGTATTTT. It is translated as CAGTSGNQDTQYF.

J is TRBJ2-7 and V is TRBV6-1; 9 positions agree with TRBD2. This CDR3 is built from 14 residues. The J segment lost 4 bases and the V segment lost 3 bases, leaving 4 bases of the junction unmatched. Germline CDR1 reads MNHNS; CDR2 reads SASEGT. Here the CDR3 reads CASSDAGGPYEQYF. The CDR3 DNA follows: TGTGCCAGCAGTGACGCGGGGGGGCCTTACGAGCAGTACTTC.